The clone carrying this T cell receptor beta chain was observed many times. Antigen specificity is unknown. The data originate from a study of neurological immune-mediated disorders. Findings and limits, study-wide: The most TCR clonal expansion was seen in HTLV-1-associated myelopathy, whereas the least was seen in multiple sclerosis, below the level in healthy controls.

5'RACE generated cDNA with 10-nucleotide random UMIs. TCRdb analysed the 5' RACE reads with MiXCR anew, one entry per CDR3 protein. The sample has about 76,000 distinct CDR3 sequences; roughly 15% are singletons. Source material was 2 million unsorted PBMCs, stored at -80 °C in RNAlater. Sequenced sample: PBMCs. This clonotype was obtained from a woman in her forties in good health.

The CDR3 nucleotides are TGTGCCAGCCTCCCGGCAGGCGGGGGGGCCTTCTCTGAGCAGTTCTTC. Its translation: CASLPAGGGAFSEQFF. The rearrangement joins TRBV7-2 to TRBJ2-1; 9 bases are shared with TRBD2. V lost 8 bases, J lost 9 bases, and 17 bases stayed unmatched. The germline V gene encodes CDR1 SGHTA and CDR2 FQGNSA. This CDR3 spans 16 amino acids.